These T cell receptor beta chains were read from a single sample in a study of molecular identifiers for immune sequencing clone quantification. MiXCR was run by TCRdb on the PCR reads, yielding one entry per CDR3 protein. The data show around 480,000 distinct CDR3 sequences, less than 30% seen once. Sequencing was performed on naive CD8+ T cells from blood, with Jurkat cell RNA spiked in. These receptor sequences come from a human donor in good health. Some libraries in this study had Jurkat cell RNA spiked in. CDR3s include the opening cysteine and the closing phenylalanine or tryptophan. D genes are given only for firm matches. The size of a clone is reported for some rows only, either as once, few or many, or as a class for expanded clones.

V	D	J	size	CDR3	DNA
TRBV12-3/TRBV12-4	NA	TRBJ2-7	NA	CASSPSATGTYEQYF	TGTGCCAGCAGCCCTTCCGCGACTGGAACCTACGAGCAGTACTTC
TRBV13	NA	TRBJ2-2	NA	CARRPYQVGLREVSLNPGELFF	TGTGCCCGCCGCCCATACCAGGTGGGGCTGAGGGAAGTGAGTCTGAACCCCGGGGAGCTGTTTTTT
TRBV9	NA	TRBJ1-6	few	CASSVEDSDYNSPLHF	TGTGCCAGCAGCGTAGAGGACAGTGATTATAATTCACCCCTCCACTTT
TRBV6-6	NA	TRBJ2-1	NA	CASSYYPYNEQFF	TGTGCCAGCAGTTACTATCCCTACAATGAGCAGTTCTTC
TRBV9	NA	TRBJ1-1	NA	CASSSIAGDTEAFF	TGTGCCAGCAGCTCCATAGCCGGGGACACTGAAGCTTTCTTT
TRBV12-3/TRBV12-4	NA	TRBJ2-5	many	CASSHASLQETQYF	TGTGCCAGCAGTCATGCTAGCCTCCAAGAGACCCAGTACTTC
TRBV5-6	TRBD1	TRBJ1-3	few	CASSMTGNTIYF	TGTGCCAGCAGCATGACAGGGAACACCATATATTTT
TRBV4-3	TRBD2	TRBJ2-7	few	CASSQDRGLAGTYEQYF	TGCGCCAGCAGCCAAGATCGCGGCCTAGCGGGAACCTACGAGCAGTACTTC
TRBV7-9	NA	TRBJ1-6	few	CASSLVARGNNSPLHF	TGTGCCAGCAGCTTAGTGGCCAGGGGCAATAATTCACCCCTCCACTTT
TRBV19	TRBD1	TRBJ2-5	few	CASSRDRGVEETQYF	TGTGCCAGTAGTCGAGACAGGGGGGTGGAAGAGACCCAGTACTTC
TRBV6-5	TRBD1	TRBJ1-6	few	CASSYSMVPGTGNSPLHF	TGTGCCAGCAGTTACTCGATGGTGCCCGGGACAGGTAATTCACCCCTCCACTTT
TRBV12-3/TRBV12-4	TRBD2	TRBJ2-3	NA	CASSLFLAGGFHTQYF	TGTGCCAGCAGCCTGTTCCTAGCGGGGGGGTTCCATACGCAGTATTTT
TRBV7-6	NA	TRBJ2-7	NA	CASSLEASPGEQYF	TGTGCCAGCAGCTTAGAGGCTAGTCCGGGCGAGCAGTACTTC
TRBV29-1	TRBD1	TRBJ1-2	many	CSIWDREGSYTF	TGCAGCATATGGGACAGGGAAGGGAGCTACACCTTC
TRBV12-3/TRBV12-4	TRBD2	TRBJ2-3	many	CASSLVPGGGTPDTQYF	TGTGCCAGCAGTTTAGTCCCAGGCGGGGGGACCCCAGATACGCAGTATTTT
TRBV6-5	TRBD1	TRBJ2-3	many	CASSYGTGGINTQYF	TGTGCCAGCAGTTACGGGACAGGGGGCATAAATACGCAGTATTTT